The 18 T cell receptor beta chains reported below all come from one sample, sequenced in a study of post-analysis software for immune sequencing data. Regarding the study as a whole: Patients carried a few TRBV segments more frequently than controls did, and TRBV5-6, TRBV5-1 and TRBV20-1 were among them.

Their cognate antigens are unknown. Unique molecular identifiers were carried by the TCR beta cDNA libraries. TCRdb reprocessed the PCR reads via MiXCR and lists one record per CDR3 protein. The data hold approximately 260,000 distinct CDR3 sequences, with less than 40% observed a single time. Specimen: blood. The receptors originated from a girl under 18 with multiple sclerosis.

This chain links TRBV6-4 with TRBJ1-2; D not certain. Trimming removed 6 bases at V and 4 bases at J, with 18 bases between. This CDR3 region has 15 residues. The germline gives CDR1 MRHNA, CDR2 SNTAGT. DNA of the CDR3: TGTGCCAGCAGCCGGACCCCGGACGTCTCCTATGGCTACACCTTC. Its translation is CASSRTPDVSYGYTF.

The V call is TRBV15, the J call TRBJ2-7; unclear D gene. Germline V gives CDR1 LNHNV, CDR2 YYDKDF (reference sequence). Trimming cost V 0 bases and J 6 bases, with 15 bases left between them. This CDR3 has 15 amino acids. CDR3 sequence reads: CATSREGPGAVEQYF. CDR3 nucleotide sequence: TGTGCCACCAGCAGAGAGGGCCCTGGTGCCGTCGAGCAGTACTTC.

With respect to this clonotype: This may stem from a read error, because a much larger clone lies one nucleotide away. The chain joins TRBV20-1 to TRBJ2-1, with unresolved D. The DNA end is more similar to TRBJ2-5, so the J call may be wrong. Germline V gene lookup returns CDR1 DFQATT and CDR2 SNEGSKA (reference sequence). CDR3 size: 11 residues. The CDR3: CSARVGGAQYF. Written as DNA, the CDR3 is TGCAGTGCTAGAGTCGGCGGAGCCCAGTACTTC.

As to this clonotype: This may be a read error, as it is one base from a much larger clone. The chain links TRBV5-1 to TRBJ2-1, with a weak D call TRBD2 (7 bases). The germline V gene has CDR1 SGHRS and CDR2 YFSETQ. This CDR3 has 16 amino acids. CDR3: CASSLGGGGSHNEQFF. The CDR3 DNA is TGCGCCAGCAGCTTGGGTGGCGGGGGCTCCCACAATGAGCAGTTCTTC.

This clonotype has a single count. The chain links TRBV5-1 to TRBJ2-3; D uncertain. CDR1 is SGHRS, CDR2 YFSETQ, per germline. Trimming removed 3 bases from V and 3 bases from J, with 14 bases in between. The CDR3 is 15 amino acids. DNA of the CDR3: TGCGCCAGCAGCTGGACCACGGCGATAACAGATACGCAGTATTTT. Its translation: CASSWTTAITDTQYF.

Comments on this clonotype: A much larger clonotype is one base distant, so this may be a read error. This CDR3 is CSAPRTSGRTREQYF. CDR3 bases: TGCAGTGCTCCTAGGACTAGCGGGAGGACCCGAGAGCAGTACTTC. This chain connects TRBV20-1 to TRBJ2-7; 14 nucleotides match TRBD2. Germline V gene data show CDR1 as DFQATT and CDR2 as SNEGSKA (reference sequence). J was trimmed by 7 bases and V by 5 bases; bases with no gene match: 10. The CDR3 runs to 15 residues.

In the case of this clonotype: A much larger clone sits a single nucleotide away, making a read error possible. J is TRBJ2-4 and V is TRBV5-5, with TRBD2 matching 9 bases. Germline loops: CDR1 SGHKS, CDR2 YYEKEE (reference sequence). The CDR3 runs 15 residues. V shed 4 bases, J shed 3 bases, and the junction held 5 bases outside the gene matches. As DNA, the CDR3 is TGTGCCAGCAGCCTTAGCGGGAGTAGCAAAAACATTCAGTACTTC. Amino acids: CASSLSGSSKNIQYF. Full variable domain (missing parts from reference TRBV5-5 and TRBJ2-4): DAGVTQSPTHLIKTRGQQVTLRCSPISGHKSVSWYQQVLGQGPQFIFQYYEKEERGRGNFPDRFSARQFPNYSSELNVNALLLGDSALYLCASSLSGSSKNIQYFGAGTRLSVL.

This sequence joins TRBV12-3 or TRBV12-4 and TRBJ2-3; D ambiguous. Trimming pared 5 bases from V and 2 bases from J, leaving 14 bases between. The CDR3 has 15 amino acids. Written as DNA, the CDR3 is TGTGCCAGCAGTCTCCGGGCGGCTTTCACAGATACGCAGTATTTT. Its protein is CASSLRAAFTDTQYF.

This clonotype was seen repeatedly, ten times or more. V is TRBV12-3 or TRBV12-4 and J is TRBJ1-2, with D uncertain. Trimming left V 2 bases short and J 3 bases short, with 19 bases between. The CDR3 runs 17 residues. CDR3 sequence: CASSLSRAADLDYGYTF. CDR3 DNA sequence: TGTGCCAGCAGTTTATCTCGGGCAGCGGATCTCGACTATGGCTACACCTTC.

The table lists this clonotype with many counts. The J gene is TRBJ2-1, the V gene TRBV15; tentatively, D is TRBD1 or TRBD2 (5 bases each). CDR3 length: 16 amino acids. Trimming shortened V by 0 bases and J by 0 bases, and 9 bases separated the two germline ends. Germline CDR1 reads LNHNV; CDR2 reads YYDKDF (reference sequence). The CDR3 DNA follows: TGTGCCACCAGCAGAGATGTCGGGGCCTCCTACAATGAGCAGTTCTTC. It translates to CATSRDVGASYNEQFF.

This chain uses TRBV24-1 with TRBJ2-3, with D perhaps matching TRBD1 or TRBD2 (5 bases each). Per the germline V gene, CDR1 is KGHDR and CDR2 is SFDVKD. The CDR3 spans 14 residues. Trimming removed 6 bases at V and 4 bases at J, with 13 bases between. The CDR3 is CATSRQGVADTQYF. The CDR3 nucleotides are TGTGCCACCAGTCGCCAGGGAGTCGCAGATACGCAGTATTTT.

The chain uses TRBV9 and TRBJ2-2; 11 bases agree with TRBD2. The ends lost 3 bases at V and 0 bases at J; junction bases unmatched: 1. The CDR3 loop spans 16 amino acids. The germline V gene has CDR1 SGDLS and CDR2 YYNGEE. The CDR3 DNA reads TGTGCCAGCAGCGCGACTAGCGGGACGAACACCGGGGAGCTGTTTTTT. Translation: CASSATSGTNTGELFF.

As regards this clonotype: A much larger clonotype is one base distant, so this may be a read error. V and J are TRBV5-6 and TRBJ1-2, with TRBD1 matching over 12 bases. The length of the CDR3 is 15 residues. Per germline, CDR1 SGHDT and CDR2 YYEEEE. V dropped 1 base and J dropped 7; count of bases not matched to a gene: 5. The DNA of the CDR3 is TGTGCCAGCAGCTTGCGGGGACAGGGGGCGAGTGGCTACACCTTC. This codes for CASSLRGQGASGYTF.

A word on this clonotype: This may arise from a read error, as a much more abundant clone is one base away. The chain carries TRBV6-1 and TRBJ2-5; 7 bases fit TRBD1. The V segment lost 10 bases and the J segment 1 base; nucleotides outside the gene matches: 15. Germline V gene data show CDR1 as MNHNS and CDR2 as SASEGT. The CDR3 is 16 residues long. This CDR3 is CANRGTGVEVQETQYF. The CDR3 DNA reads TGTGCCAACAGGGGTACAGGGGTTGAGGTCCAAGAGACCCAGTACTTC.

This clonotype was found once. Being one base from a much bigger clone, this may be a read error. The chain recombines TRBV20-1 with TRBJ1-1; TRBD1 matches 10 bases. Germline V lookup: CDR1 DFQATT, CDR2 SNEGSKA (reference sequence). The CDR3 has 14 amino acids. V lost 7 bases, J lost 5 bases, and 10 bases stayed unmatched. This CDR3 is CSVRAGTGVTEAFF. CDR3 nucleotide sequence: TGCAGTGTTAGGGCCGGGACAGGGGTTACTGAAGCTTTCTTT.

This rearrangement joins TRBV6-4 to TRBJ2-2; D is unclear. Per germline, CDR1 MRHNA and CDR2 SNTAGT. CDR3 length: 14 amino acids. V dropped 2 bases and J dropped 0 bases, with 4 bases sitting between them. Written as DNA, the CDR3 is TGTGCCAGCAGTGACAGGTCGAACACCGGGGAGCTGTTTTTT. Translation gives CASSDRSNTGELFF.

Notes on this clonotype: One junction end disagrees with the germline gene, perhaps due to a read error. The CDR3 sequence: CAGSLRSNDGYTF. The CDR3 bases are TGCGCCGGCAGCTTGCGGAGTAACGATGGCTACACCTTC. The rearrangement joins TRBV5-1 to TRBJ1-2; D uncertain. Germline V gene data show CDR1 as SGHRS and CDR2 as YFSETQ. The CDR3 is made up of 13 amino acids. Supplemented by reference TRBV5-1 and TRBJ1-2, the full variable domain reads KAGVTQTPRYLIKTRGQQVTLSCSPISGHRSVSWYQQTPGQGLQFLFEYFSETQRNKGNFPGRFSGRQFSNSRSEMNVSTLELGDSALYLCAGSLRSNDGYTFGSGTRLTVV.

This sequence joins TRBV6-5 and TRBJ2-7; D not resolved. From germline, CDR1 is MNHEY and CDR2 SVGAGI. Trimming left V 5 bases short and J 3 bases short, with 14 bases between. The CDR3 runs to 14 residues. This chain's CDR3 is CASSPLSGSYEQYF. DNA for the CDR3: TGTGCCAGCAGTCCCCTTTCGGGTAGCTACGAGCAGTACTTC.